A single T cell receptor beta chain is shown here with its context. Its antigen specificity is not known. One base away there is no much larger clone; base qualities are not given. The receptor library was made with 5' RACE. This sample was sequenced with an Illumina HiSeq 2500. A second PCR of roughly 7 to 12 cycles was run with a J-beta primer mix and a sample-barcoded 5' primer. A template-switch 5' adaptor carrying 12 random nucleotides introduced a unique molecular identifier onto each TCR beta cDNA molecule. At least 2.5 million CDR3-containing paired-end reads were obtained from each sample. First-strand cDNA was synthesized from all RNA with the Mint cDNA synthesis kit, primed by a TRBC-specific oligonucleotide. Following uracil-DNA glycosylase treatment, all cDNA underwent a first 18-cycle PCR with the universal primers M1SS and BC2_uni_R. The source study handled its data this way. Each sample was normalized by randomly selecting 1 million high-quality reads, each carrying a distinct molecular identifier. Instead of being binned into consensus sequences, reads that shared molecular identifiers were thrown out. CDR3 identification, clonotype clustering and error correction used MiTCR with a Q25 quality threshold and the strictest error-elimination algorithm. Lower-bound total TCR beta diversity was estimated with a nonparametric unseen species model using Euler transformation. Using fastp at Q25 and MiXCR, TCRdb reprocessed the public reads and kept productive beta chains. Merged by CDR3 protein, the rows form single entries marked with the most common genes and DNA. The authors' filters were not applied to this entry. This sample comprises about 1.5 million distinct CDR3 sequences, 42% of them detected only once. Just over 4% of the sample is taken by the ten largest.

Per the germline V gene (reference sequence), MNHEY is the CDR1 and SMNVEV is the CDR2. Germline trimming: 5 bases from V, 3 bases from J; junction bases outside gene matches: 6. Reading from cysteine to phenylalanine, the CDR3 counts 15 amino acids. The DNA shown is the 45-base CDR3, in frame from base 1. This sample was taken from a study of blood T cells in healthy people across ages (dated by TCRdb to between 2015 and 2017). In the study overall: In model experiments, roughly one uniquely barcoded TCR beta cDNA molecule per two T cells was captured by template switching. The study analyzed two additional independent replicas of 1 million unique cDNA reads from the same blood draw for two donors, one aged 18 to 29 and one aged 80 or older. To track age-related changes in TCR beta repertoire diversity, the study relied on deep sequencing normalized with unique cDNA molecular identifiers. The donors were split into four age groups: young (average 16 years), middle-aged (39), aged (over 55) and long-lived (more than 80). Donors of different ages were randomly distributed across sequencing lanes to avoid experimental bias. General conclusions and limits of the study: Observed TCR beta diversity per million T cells fell roughly linearly with age, and a significant reduction was already apparent by age about 36. Since profiling was done on bulk unsorted PBMCs, naive and antigen-experienced compartments could not be conclusively compared. There was a strong correlation between observed TCR beta diversity and the percentage of naive T cells measured by flow cytometry. The long-lived group showed more naive CD4+ T cells, fewer expanded clones and increased TCR diversity than the aged group, suggesting age selection. Because the CMV infection status of the donors was unknown, age-related changes in expanded clonotypes may potentially have been confounded. Estimates of total diversity based on one million sequenced T cells were regarded as lower bounds and as underestimates.

Donors were a few dozen systemically healthy Caucasian individuals from Russia aged roughly 6 to 100 years. Approximately 9.7 milliliters of peripheral blood were drawn from each donor into EDTA-treated Vacutainer tubes. Ficoll-Paque density-gradient centrifugation was used to isolate PBMCs, with at least 6.5 million per sample. Total RNA, at least 6 micrograms per sample, was extracted from PBMCs with Trizol reagent. Naive CD45RAhigh/CD27high T cell percentages were measured by flow cytometry on a PBMC aliquot from every donor. This TCR was sampled from a woman aged 18 to 35 in good health. Sequencing was done on a sample of blood. The chain couples TRBV27 to TRBJ2-5; 10 junctional bases match TRBD1. In nucleotide form, the sequence is TGTGCCAGCAGTAGAGACAGGGGGCAGGAAGAGACCCAGTACTTC. It specifies CASSRDRGQEETQYF.